Below, one TCR beta chain is given with its context. Per the original methods: Estimation of nucleated cell counts relied on the amplification of reference gene primers. Sequencing was performed with immunoSEQ multiplex PCR; in TCRdb, only in-frame clones are kept and a portion is missing. For V, J and clone size, that table is used; D and trimming come from the DNA. The data show about 210,000 clones, with around 81% seen just once and approximately 6.6% held by the top ten. These data originate in a study of blood T cell repertoires in COVID-19. Whole-study context: Some COVID-19 samples were acute and others convalescent; all came from the United States, Italy and Spain.

The CDR3 covers 15 residues. Germline V gene data show CDR1 as MNHEY and CDR2 as SMNVEV (reference sequence). The V gene end was trimmed by 9 bases and the J gene end by 5 bases; junction bases not matched to a gene: 12. This chain links TRBV27 with TRBJ2-3; 9 nucleotides agree with TRBD2. This receptor was obtained from a woman aged 70 to 79 with acute or convalescent COVID-19. The sample consisted of peripheral blood. CDR3 nucleotide sequence: TGTGCCAGTAAAACCCGCGGGGGGGCCGGAGATACGCAGTATTTT. Residues: CASKTRGGAGDTQYF.